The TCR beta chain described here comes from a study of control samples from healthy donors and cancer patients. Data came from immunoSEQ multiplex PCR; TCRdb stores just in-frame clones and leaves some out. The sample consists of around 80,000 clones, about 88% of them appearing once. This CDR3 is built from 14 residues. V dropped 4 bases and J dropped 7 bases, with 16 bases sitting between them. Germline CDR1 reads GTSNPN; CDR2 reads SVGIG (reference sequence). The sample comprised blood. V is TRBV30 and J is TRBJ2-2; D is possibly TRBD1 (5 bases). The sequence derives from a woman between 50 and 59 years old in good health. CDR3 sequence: CAWTQGLTGGELFF. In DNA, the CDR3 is TGTGCCTGGACCCAGGGTCTAACTGGCGGGGAGCTGTTTTTT.